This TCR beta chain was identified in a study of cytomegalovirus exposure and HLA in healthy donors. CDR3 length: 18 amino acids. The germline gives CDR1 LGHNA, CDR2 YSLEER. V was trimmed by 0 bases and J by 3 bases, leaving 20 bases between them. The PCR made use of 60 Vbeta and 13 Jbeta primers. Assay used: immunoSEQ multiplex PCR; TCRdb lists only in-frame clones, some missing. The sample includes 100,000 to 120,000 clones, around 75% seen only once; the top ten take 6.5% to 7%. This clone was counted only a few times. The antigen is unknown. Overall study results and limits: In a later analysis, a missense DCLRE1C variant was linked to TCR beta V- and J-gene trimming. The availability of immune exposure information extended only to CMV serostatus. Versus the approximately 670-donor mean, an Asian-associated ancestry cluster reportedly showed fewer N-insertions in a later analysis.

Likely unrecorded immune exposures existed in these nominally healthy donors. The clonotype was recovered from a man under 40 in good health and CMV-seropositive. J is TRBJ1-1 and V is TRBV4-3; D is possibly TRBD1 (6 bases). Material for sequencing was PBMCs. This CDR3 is CASSQDIRGTRIDTEAFF. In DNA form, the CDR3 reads TGCGCCAGCAGCCAAGATATCAGGGGAACCCGGATAGACACTGAAGCTTTCTTT.